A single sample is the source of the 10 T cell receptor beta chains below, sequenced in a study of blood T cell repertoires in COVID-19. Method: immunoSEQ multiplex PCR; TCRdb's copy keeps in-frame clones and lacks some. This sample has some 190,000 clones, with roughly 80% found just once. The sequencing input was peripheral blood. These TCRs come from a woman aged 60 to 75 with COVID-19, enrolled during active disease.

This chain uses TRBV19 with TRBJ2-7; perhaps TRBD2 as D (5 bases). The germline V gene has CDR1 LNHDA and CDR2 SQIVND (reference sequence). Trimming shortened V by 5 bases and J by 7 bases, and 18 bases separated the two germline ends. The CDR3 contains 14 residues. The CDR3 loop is CASSVRGFSGEQYF. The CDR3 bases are TGTGCCAGTAGTGTCCGGGGATTTTCGGGAGAGCAGTACTTC.

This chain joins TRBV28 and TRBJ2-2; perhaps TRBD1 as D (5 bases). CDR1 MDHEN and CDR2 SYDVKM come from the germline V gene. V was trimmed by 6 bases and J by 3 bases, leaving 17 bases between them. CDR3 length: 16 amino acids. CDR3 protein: CASSFSDSEYTGELFF. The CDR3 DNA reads TGTGCCAGCAGCTTCTCAGACAGTGAATACACCGGGGAGCTGTTTTTT.

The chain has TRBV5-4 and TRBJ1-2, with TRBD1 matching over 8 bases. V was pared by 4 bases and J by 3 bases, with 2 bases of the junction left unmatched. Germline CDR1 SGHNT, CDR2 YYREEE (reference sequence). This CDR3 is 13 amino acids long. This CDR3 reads CASSGDRHYGYTF. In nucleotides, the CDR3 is TGTGCCAGCAGCGGGGACAGGCACTATGGCTACACCTTC.

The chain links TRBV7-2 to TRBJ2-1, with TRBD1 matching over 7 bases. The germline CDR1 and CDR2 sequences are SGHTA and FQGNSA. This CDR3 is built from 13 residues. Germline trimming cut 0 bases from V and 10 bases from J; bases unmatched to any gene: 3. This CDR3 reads CASSLAYRGEQFF. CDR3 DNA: TGTGCCAGCAGCTTAGCGTACAGGGGCGAGCAGTTCTTC.

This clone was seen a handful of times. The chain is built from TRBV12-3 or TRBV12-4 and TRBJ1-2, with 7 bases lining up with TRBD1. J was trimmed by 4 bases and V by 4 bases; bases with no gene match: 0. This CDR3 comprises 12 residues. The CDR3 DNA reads TGTGCCAGCAGTTGGACAGGCTATGGCTACACCTTC. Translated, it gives CASSWTGYGYTF.

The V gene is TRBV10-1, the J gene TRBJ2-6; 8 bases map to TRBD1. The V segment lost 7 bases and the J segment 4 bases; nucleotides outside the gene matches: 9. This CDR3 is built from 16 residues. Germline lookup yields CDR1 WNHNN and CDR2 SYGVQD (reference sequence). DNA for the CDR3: TGCGCCAGCAAAGTCCAGGGGGCAGGGGGGGCCAACGTCCTGACTTTC. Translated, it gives CASKVQGAGGANVLTF.

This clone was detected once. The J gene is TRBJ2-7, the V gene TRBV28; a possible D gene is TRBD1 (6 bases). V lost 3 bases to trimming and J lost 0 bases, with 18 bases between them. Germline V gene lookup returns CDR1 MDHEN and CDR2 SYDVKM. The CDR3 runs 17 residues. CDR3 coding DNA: TGTGCCAGCAGTTTTTGGACAGACCCGAAAACCTCCTACGAGCAGTACGTC. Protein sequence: CASSFWTDPKTSYEQYV.

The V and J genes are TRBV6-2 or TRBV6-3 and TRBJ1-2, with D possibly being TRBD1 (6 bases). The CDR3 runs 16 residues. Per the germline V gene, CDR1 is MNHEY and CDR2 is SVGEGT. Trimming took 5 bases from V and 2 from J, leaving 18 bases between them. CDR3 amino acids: CASSDGPYTGNYGYTF. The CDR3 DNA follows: TGTGCCAGCAGTGACGGACCATATACAGGGAACTATGGCTACACCTTC.

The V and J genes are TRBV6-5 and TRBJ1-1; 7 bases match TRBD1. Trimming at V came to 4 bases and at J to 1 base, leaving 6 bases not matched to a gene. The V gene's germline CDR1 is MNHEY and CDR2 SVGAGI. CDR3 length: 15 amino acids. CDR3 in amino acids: CASSSYRGENTEAFF. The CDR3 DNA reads TGTGCCAGCAGTTCTTACAGGGGTGAGAACACTGAAGCTTTCTTT.

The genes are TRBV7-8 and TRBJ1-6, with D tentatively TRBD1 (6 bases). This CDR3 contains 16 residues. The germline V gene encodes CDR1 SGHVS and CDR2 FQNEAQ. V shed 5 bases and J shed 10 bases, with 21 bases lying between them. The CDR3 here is CASSPRLDSLLSPLHF. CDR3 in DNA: TGTGCCAGCAGCCCCCGACTGGACAGTCTACTGTCACCCCTCCACTTT.